The 20 T cell receptor beta chains given below trace back to one sample, sequenced in a study of T cell responses to AZD1222 COVID-19 vaccine. Libraries were prepared by immunoSEQ multiplex PCR; TCRdb keeps only in-frame clonotypes and omits some of them. This sample has tens of thousands of clones; around 90% occur once, and the top ten carry 2% to 2.5%. Sequencing was performed on peripheral blood, taken on day 0 of AZD1222 vaccination. The receptors were sampled from an adult in good health.

This clone was counted a single time. The chain employs TRBV5-1 and TRBJ2-1; D might be TRBD1 (6 bases). With 0 bases removed from V and 9 bases from J, the gap between germline ends came to 19 bases. This CDR3 is built from 16 residues. Germline V lookup: CDR1 SGHRS, CDR2 YFSETQ. The CDR3 region is CASSLVSQGPGAEQFF. Here the CDR3 DNA reads TGCGCCAGCAGCTTGGTTAGTCAGGGGCCCGGGGCTGAGCAGTTCTTC.

The rearrangement links TRBV11-2 to TRBJ2-3; TRBD2 aligns across 10 bases. Trimming removed 3 bases from V and 5 bases from J; junction bases left unmatched: 5. Germline V gene data show CDR1 as SGHAT and CDR2 as FQNNGV. CDR3 length: 15 residues. The CDR3 reads CASSFRLAGEDTQYF. CDR3 nucleotides: TGTGCCAGCAGCTTCCGGCTAGCGGGAGAAGATACGCAGTATTTT.

The rearrangement joins TRBV27 to TRBJ1-6; D is possibly TRBD1 (6 bases). Between the trimmed V and J ends, which lost 2 bases and 6 bases, there was a span of 11 bases. The CDR3 runs to 15 residues. Germline V gene lookup returns CDR1 MNHEY and CDR2 SMNVEV (reference sequence). The DNA for the CDR3 is TGTGCCAGCAGTTTAAGGGGGGGCGGTAATTCACCCCTCCACTTT. This encodes CASSLRGGGNSPLHF.

This chain uses TRBV5-1 with TRBJ1-2, with 8 nucleotides matching TRBD1. The V gene end was trimmed by 1 base and the J gene end by 6 bases; junction bases not matched to a gene: 11. CDR1 SGHRS and CDR2 YFSETQ come from the germline V gene. The CDR3 consists of 16 residues. In DNA form, the CDR3 reads TGCGCCAGCAGCTTGTCCCCCGAGACAGGGGAGAATGGCTACACCTTC. Protein: CASSLSPETGENGYTF.

The chain combines TRBV29-1 with TRBJ1-2; 7 positions agree with TRBD1. V lost 4 bases, J lost 8 bases, and 13 bases stayed unmatched. This CDR3 region has 14 residues. Germline loops: CDR1 SQVTM, CDR2 ANQGSEA. CDR3 loop: CSVGNLQGLRGYTF. For the CDR3, the DNA is TGCAGCGTTGGGAACTTACAGGGGTTGAGGGGCTACACCTTC. Full variable domain (missing parts from reference TRBV29-1 and TRBJ1-2): SAVISQKPSRDICQRGTSLTIQCQVDSQVTMMFWYRQQPGQSLTLIATANQGSEATYESGFVIDKFPISRPNLTFSTLTVSNMSPEDSSIYLCSVGNLQGLRGYTFGSGTRLTVV.

The rearrangement uses TRBV18 and TRBJ2-2, with 7 bases aligning to TRBD1. Germline CDR1 is KGHSH and CDR2 is LQKENI. The CDR3 covers 13 residues. The V and J ends lost 4 bases and 4 bases, in that order; junction bases with no gene match: 0. This CDR3 reads CASSQGATGELFF. CDR3 nucleotides: TGTGCCAGCTCACAGGGGGCCACCGGGGAGCTGTTTTTT.

The CDR3 region is CASSYGDRRQETQYF. The CDR3 bases are TGTGCCAGCAGCTATGGCGACAGACGACAAGAGACCCAGTACTTC. V is TRBV7-2 and J is TRBJ2-5; the D gene is possibly TRBD1 (5 bases). Germline CDR1 and CDR2: SGHTA and FQGNSA. The V and J ends lost 4 bases and 2 bases respectively, with 14 bases between them. The CDR3 is 15 amino acids.

As DNA, the CDR3 is TGTGCCAGCAGACCCGACGGGCAGACCCAGTACTTC. The encoded protein is CASRPDGQTQYF. V usage is TRBV12-3 or TRBV12-4 and J usage is TRBJ2-5, with no clear D. CDR3 length: 12 amino acids. Trimming took off 6 bases at V and 6 bases at J, with 11 bases between the two ends.

This clone has just one count. This chain links TRBV6-1 with TRBJ1-2, with D possibly TRBD1 on 6 matching bases. Germline CDR1 reads MNHNS; CDR2 reads SASEGT. The CDR3 consists of 14 residues. V lost 0 bases and J lost 8, with 13 bases in between. CDR3 protein: CASSEARGDRGYTF. The CDR3 bases are TGTGCCAGCAGTGAAGCGAGGGGGGATCGAGGCTACACCTTC.

The chain uses TRBV19 and TRBJ1-3; no firm D call. The CDR3 sequence is 16 residues long. The V end lost 1 base, the J end lost 0 bases, and 10 bases lay between the germline ends. Germline loops: CDR1 LNHDA, CDR2 SQIVND (reference sequence). CDR3 amino acids: CASSIGIATSGNTIYF. The DNA of the CDR3 is TGTGCCAGTAGTATAGGGATCGCGACCTCTGGAAACACCATATATTTT.

The chain carries TRBV10-3 and TRBJ2-1, with D perhaps TRBD1 (6 bases). CDR3 size: 13 residues. Trimming took 4 bases from V and 10 from J, leaving 14 bases between them. Germline CDR1 and CDR2: ENHRY and SYGVKD. As DNA, the CDR3 is TGTGCCATCAGTGTAGAGGGGGATGGAGAGCAGTTCTTC. Protein: CAISVEGDGEQFF.

The chain combines TRBV7-9 with TRBJ2-7, with TRBD1 as a possible D gene (5 bases). V was cut by 4 bases and J by 6 bases, with 10 bases left in between. The germline CDR1 and CDR2 sequences are SEHNR and FQNEAQ (reference sequence). The CDR3 spans 12 residues. The CDR3 spells CASSYQGSEQYF. For the CDR3, the DNA is TGTGCCAGCAGCTATCAGGGTTCCGAGCAGTACTTC.

Here the CDR3 reads CASSPETGAYNEQFF. The CDR3 DNA follows: TGTGCCAGCAGTCCCGAGACAGGGGCCTACAATGAGCAGTTCTTC. The V gene is TRBV27, the J gene TRBJ2-1; 8 nucleotides align to TRBD1. Unmatched junction bases numbered 5, after V lost 5 bases and J lost 2 bases. The germline gives CDR1 MNHEY, CDR2 SMNVEV (reference sequence). CDR3 size: 15 residues.

The chain couples TRBV2 to TRBJ2-7; 8 nucleotides align to TRBD1. V dropped 4 bases and J dropped 4; count of bases not matched to a gene: 6. The CDR3 is 14 residues long. CDR1 is SNHLY and CDR2 is FYNNEI in the germline V gene. The CDR3 bases are TGTGCCAGCAGTGCGGGACAGGACCCTTACGAGCAGTACTTC. Translated: CASSAGQDPYEQYF. The whole variable domain, remainder taken from reference TRBV2 and TRBJ2-7, is EPEVTQTPSHQVTQMGQEVILRCVPISNHLYFYWYRQILGQKVEFLVSFYNNEISEKSEIFDDQFSVERPDGSNFTLKIRSTKLEDSAMYFCASSAGQDPYEQYFGPGTRLTVT.

The chain joins TRBV29-1 to TRBJ2-3, with D possibly matching TRBD2 (7 bases). The CDR3 spans 13 residues. V was shortened by 7 bases and J by 5 bases, with 16 bases between the two germline ends. In germline, CDR1 is SQVTM, CDR2 ANQGSEA. This chain's CDR3 is CSAKTGGGDTQYF. The CDR3 DNA follows: TGCAGCGCAAAGACAGGCGGGGGAGATACGCAGTATTTT.

The chain links TRBV21-1 to TRBJ2-3; TRBD1, the D gene given by the table, was not confirmed from the DNA. TRBV21-1 counts as a pseudogene. The CDR3 has 18 amino acids. CDR3 nucleotide sequence: TGTGCCAGCAGCAAAGTCGAGCTGGGACAGGGCTATACAGATACGCAGTATTTT. Translated: CASSKVELGQGYTDTQYF.

The chain combines TRBV5-1 with TRBJ2-5; the D gene is possibly TRBD2 (6 bases). The CDR3 is 17 amino acids. Germline loops: CDR1 SGHRS, CDR2 YFSETQ. V lost 0 bases to trimming and J lost 9 bases, with 24 bases between them. The CDR3, as DNA: TGCGCCAGCAGCTTGGGAGTCGAGCGGGCCCGAAGTGGAGCCCAGTACTTC. This translates into CASSLGVERARSGAQYF.

The V call is TRBV30, the J call TRBJ2-1; D might be TRBD2 (7 bases). Trimming removed 0 bases at V and 10 bases at J, with 19 bases between. Germline-derived CDR1 and CDR2 are GTSNPN and SVGIG (reference sequence). The CDR3 has 15 residues. Written as DNA, the CDR3 is TGTGCCTGGAGTGTATCTGTGGGGGGGCCTGAAGAGCAGTTCTTC. This encodes CAWSVSVGGPEEQFF.

V gene TRBV18 combines with J gene TRBJ1-4, with TRBD1 as a possible D gene (6 bases). V shed 0 bases and J shed 10 bases, with 15 bases lying between them. From germline, CDR1 is KGHSH and CDR2 LQKENI. The CDR3 covers 15 residues. CDR3 nucleotide sequence: TGTGCCAGCTCACCACCCCTACAGGGTACCGCAAAACTGTTTTTT. Amino acids: CASSPPLQGTAKLFF.

The chain has TRBV6-5 and TRBJ2-4, with D hard to call. Germline lookup yields CDR1 MNHEY and CDR2 SVGAGI. V was clipped by 6 bases and J by 8 bases, with 8 bases between them. The CDR3 is 11 amino acids. DNA for the CDR3: TGTGCCAGCAGCCTGGGCCACATTCAGTACTTC. Its translation is CASSLGHIQYF.